This T cell receptor beta chain was retrieved from a study of CD8+ T cells in alopecia areata. Study details: Tofacitinib was taken orally by treated patients, and the dose was 5 to 10 mg twice daily.

CDR1 MNHEY and CDR2 SVGAGI come from the germline V gene. The V end was cut by 7 bases, the J end by 7 bases, with 19 bases between. The CDR3 has 15 residues. Treatment denoted: oral pan-JAK inhibitor, 5-10 mg twice daily. Sorted out of PBMCs were CD4+ T cells and CD8+ T cells. In each case, RNA was isolated and then reverse transcribed into cDNA as the sequencing template. The repertoire was sequenced with immunoSEQ multiplex PCR; TCRdb's copy has only in-frame clones and lacks some. The sample consists of approximately 190,000 clones, more than 45% of them appearing once. General study findings and limits: In blood and scalp, many expanded lesional clones persisted during tofacitinib. Researchers report lesional scalp, most notably alopecia totalis/universalis, outstripped normal scalp in clonality.

Notes on this clone: Its target is unknown.

The sequencing used CD4+ T cells sorted from blood, collected at week 24, from a patient treated with tofacitinib. The TCR comes from a human donor with alopecia areata. The V and J genes are TRBV6-5 and TRBJ2-2; perhaps TRBD1 as D (6 bases). The CDR3 nucleotides are TGTGCCAGCACTTCTCCCAGGGGAGTCGGCGGGGAGCTGTTTTTT. Protein sequence: CASTSPRGVGGELFF.